This passage covers 5 T cell receptor beta chains from one sample sequenced in a study of blood T cell repertoires in COVID-19. Sequenced by immunoSEQ multiplex PCR; TCRdb stores in-frame clones only, minus some. The sample lists around 260,000 clones; roughly four fifths were seen once. Sequencing used peripheral blood. The receptor set was obtained from a person aged 65 to 79 with COVID-19, enrolled during active disease.

The genes are TRBV13 and TRBJ2-7; TRBD1 might be the D (6 bases). The CDR3 sequence is 14 residues long. CDR1 PRHDT and CDR2 FYEKMQ come from the germline V gene (reference sequence). V dropped 4 bases and J dropped 5 bases, with 15 bases sitting between them. CDR3 DNA sequence: TGTGCCAGCAGCTCACAACAGGGTGCCCACGAGCAGTACTTC. Protein sequence: CASSSQQGAHEQYF.

This chain links TRBV4-1 with TRBJ1-3, with D perhaps matching TRBD1 (6 bases). The CDR3 contains 17 residues. The ends were cut back, 0 bases at V and 1 base at J, with 13 bases in the middle. CDR1 and CDR2 (germline): MGHRA, YSYEKL. The CDR3 region is CASSQDLRGHSGNTIYF. The CDR3 DNA is TGCGCCAGCAGCCAAGATCTGAGGGGACATTCTGGAAACACCATATATTTT.

This clone is a singleton in its sample. The gene calls are TRBV7-2 and TRBJ2-3; no clear D gene. Germline V CDR1 and CDR2: SGHTA, FQGNSA. V was trimmed by 0 bases and J by 4 bases, leaving 8 bases between them. CDR3 length: 14 amino acids. The CDR3 DNA follows: TGTGCCAGCAGCTTAGCCCGAGTGGCAGATACGCAGTATTTT. The encoded protein is CASSLARVADTQYF.

This sequence joins TRBV28 and TRBJ2-1, with D possibly being TRBD1 (5 bases). Germline CDR1 and CDR2: MDHEN and SYDVKM. CDR3 length: 15 amino acids. V lost 2 bases and J 8 bases, leaving 16 bases between the germline ends. CDR3 loop: CASSLRGNPDHEQFF. DNA of the CDR3: TGTGCCAGCAGTTTAAGGGGCAACCCCGACCATGAGCAGTTCTTC.

The CDR3 sequence is CASSQYGGIGNQPQHF. CDR3 bases: TGTGCCAGCAGCCAATACGGGGGAATTGGCAATCAGCCCCAGCATTTT. The chain couples TRBV16 to TRBJ1-5; perhaps TRBD1 as D (5 bases). The V and J ends lost 1 base and 2 bases respectively, with 12 bases between them. CDR1 and CDR2 (germline): KGHSY, FQNENV. The CDR3 has 16 residues. The full variable domain, completed using reference TRBV16 and TRBJ1-5, is GEEVAQTPKHLVRGEGQKAKLYCAPIKGHSYVFWYQQVLKNEFKFLISFQNENVFDETGMPKERFSAKCLPNSPCSLEIQATKLEDSAVYFCASSQYGGIGNQPQHFGDGTRLSIL.